This T cell receptor (beta chain) was sequenced for a study of blood T cell repertoires in COVID-19. This clone showed up just once. The repertoire was sequenced with immunoSEQ multiplex PCR; TCRdb's copy has only in-frame clones and lacks some. The sample shows 250,000 to 300,000 clones, around 86% of them seen only once. Germline lookup yields CDR1 MGHDK and CDR2 SYGVNS. Between the trimmed V and J ends, which lost 0 bases and 8 bases, there was a span of 22 bases. This CDR3 spans 17 amino acids. The receptor's source is a man aged 18 to 30 with active or convalescent COVID-19. V is TRBV25-1 and J is TRBJ1-2; D not resolved. The sequenced sample was peripheral blood. CDR3 residues: CASSEYFSLRPGKGYTF. CDR3 nucleotide sequence: TGTGCCAGCAGTGAATATTTCTCGTTGCGGCCCGGGAAGGGCTACACCTTC.